This TCR beta chain was captured by sequencing in a study of CD8+ T cells in alopecia areata. Points from the study as a whole: The study found that many expanded lesional clones persisted in scalp and blood during tofacitinib.

It was cDNA, reverse transcribed from extracted RNA, that served as the sequencing template. The assay was immunoSEQ multiplex PCR, and TCRdb's table has in-frame clones only and misses some. Of 95,000 to 120,000 clones listed, 45% to 65% are singletons. This clone was seen only once. The target antigen is unknown. This CDR3 spans 16 amino acids. CDR1 LGHNA and CDR2 YNFKEQ come from the germline V gene. The ends lost 2 bases at V and 4 bases at J; junction bases unmatched: 6. Regarding treatment: oral pan-JAK inhibitor, 5-10 mg twice daily. The sequencing here drew on CD4+ T cells sorted from blood, taken at week 24, from a patient treated with tofacitinib. V is TRBV4-2 and J is TRBJ2-3, with TRBD2 matching over 10 bases. This clonotype was obtained from a human donor with alopecia areata. CDR3 loop: CASSQKRSGGADTQYF. The CDR3 DNA reads TGTGCCAGCAGCCAAAAGAGAAGCGGGGGGGCAGATACGCAGTATTTT.